This T cell receptor beta chain originates from a study of OX40 agonist ivuxolimab in advanced cancers. At the level of the study: Patients were treated with intravenous ivuxolimab, dosed at 0.01 to 10 mg/kg and infused every 2 weeks.

Germline values: CDR1 SQVTM, CDR2 ANQGSEA. V gave up 4 bases and J gave up 6 bases, with 4 bases separating them. This CDR3 is 10 amino acids long. TCRdb's table, derived via immunoSEQ multiplex PCR, lists solely in-frame clones and lacks some. The data hold around 10,000 clones, with about 86% observed a single time. Whole-study findings and limits: Mean expanded clone counts were higher in CD8+ than CD4+ T cells. In the 0.1-3.0 mg/kg groups, partial responders showed among the lowest expansion.

This clone was seen just once. Its antigen remains unidentified. The V gene is TRBV29-1, the J gene TRBJ2-1; D gene unclear. The source material was CD4+ or CD8+ T cells sorted from blood, sampled in a trial of the OX40 agonist ivuxolimab. The source is an adult with an advanced solid tumor such as melanoma, head and neck, liver or kidney cancer. In nucleotides, the CDR3 is TGCAGCGTTGGCGGCAATGAGCAGTTCTTC. Protein sequence: CSVGGNEQFF.